This entry is about one T cell receptor (beta chain). Trimming cost V 5 bases and J 4 bases, with 11 bases left between them. CDR3 length: 13 residues. Looked up from germline, CDR1 is MGHRA and CDR2 is YSYEKL. This sample was taken from a study of shared clonotypes between healthy human individuals. CD45RO-negative, CCR7-positively selected cells formed the naive CD8 fraction, excluding terminally differentiated effector memory CD45RA+ cells. The assay was immunoSEQ multiplex PCR, and TCRdb's table has in-frame clones only and misses some. The repertoire holds 630,000 or so clones, with roughly 98% as singletons.

This clonotype was obtained from a man aged 30 to 45 in good health. The chain employs TRBV4-1 and TRBJ1-1; D ambiguous. The sample taken for sequencing was naive CD8+ T cells sorted from blood. The CDR3 loop reads CASSFAGFTEAFF. In DNA form, the CDR3 reads TGCGCCAGCAGCTTCGCCGGGTTCACTGAAGCTTTCTTT.